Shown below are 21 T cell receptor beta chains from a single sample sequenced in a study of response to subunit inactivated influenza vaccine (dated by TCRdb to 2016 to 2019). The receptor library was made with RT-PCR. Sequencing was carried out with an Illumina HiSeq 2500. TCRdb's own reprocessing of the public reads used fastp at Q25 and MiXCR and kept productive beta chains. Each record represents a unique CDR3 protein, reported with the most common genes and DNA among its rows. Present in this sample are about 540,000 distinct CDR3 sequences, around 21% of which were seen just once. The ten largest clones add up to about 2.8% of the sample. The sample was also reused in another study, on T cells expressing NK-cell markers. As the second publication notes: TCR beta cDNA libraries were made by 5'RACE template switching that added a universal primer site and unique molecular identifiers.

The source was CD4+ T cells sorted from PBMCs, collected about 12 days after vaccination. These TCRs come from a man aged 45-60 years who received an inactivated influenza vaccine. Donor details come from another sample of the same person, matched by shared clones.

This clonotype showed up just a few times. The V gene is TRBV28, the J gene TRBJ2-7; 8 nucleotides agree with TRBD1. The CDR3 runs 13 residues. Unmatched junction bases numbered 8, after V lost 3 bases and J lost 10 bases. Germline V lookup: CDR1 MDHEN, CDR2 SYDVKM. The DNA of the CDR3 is TGTGCCAGCAGTTTGACAGGGGATAGGCAACAGTACTTC. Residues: CASSLTGDRQQYF.

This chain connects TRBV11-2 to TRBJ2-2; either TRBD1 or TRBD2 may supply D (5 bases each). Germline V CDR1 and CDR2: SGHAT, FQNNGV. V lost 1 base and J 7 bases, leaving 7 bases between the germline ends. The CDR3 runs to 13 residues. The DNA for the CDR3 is TGTGCCAGCAGCTTAGGAGGGGTCGGGGAGCTGTTTTTT. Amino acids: CASSLGGVGELFF.

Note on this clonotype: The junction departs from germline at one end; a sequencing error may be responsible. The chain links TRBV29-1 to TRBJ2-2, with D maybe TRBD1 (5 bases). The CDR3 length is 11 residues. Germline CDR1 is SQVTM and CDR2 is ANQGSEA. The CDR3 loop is CGAGIPGELFF. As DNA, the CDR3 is TGTGGGGCTGGGATCCCCGGGGAGCTGTTTTTT.

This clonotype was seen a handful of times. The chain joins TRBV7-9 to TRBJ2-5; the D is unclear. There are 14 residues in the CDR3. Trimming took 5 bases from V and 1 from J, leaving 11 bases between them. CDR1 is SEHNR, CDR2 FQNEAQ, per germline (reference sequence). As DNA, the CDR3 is TGTGCCAGCAGCCTTACAGAATCCCAAGAGACCCAGTACTTC. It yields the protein CASSLTESQETQYF.

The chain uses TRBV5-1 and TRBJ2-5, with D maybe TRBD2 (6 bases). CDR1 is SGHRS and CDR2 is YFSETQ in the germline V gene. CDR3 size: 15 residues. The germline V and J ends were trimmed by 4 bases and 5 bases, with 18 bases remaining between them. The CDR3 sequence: CASSEGTGPMETQYF. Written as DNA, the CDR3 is TGCGCCAGCAGCGAAGGGACTGGCCCCATGGAGACCCAGTACTTC.

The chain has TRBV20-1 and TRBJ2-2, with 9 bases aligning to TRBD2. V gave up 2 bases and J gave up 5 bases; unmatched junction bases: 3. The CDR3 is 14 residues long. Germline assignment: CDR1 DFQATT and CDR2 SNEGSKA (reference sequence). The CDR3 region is CSARYSGGTGELFF. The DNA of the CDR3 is TGCAGTGCTAGATACAGCGGGGGGACCGGGGAGCTGTTTTTT.

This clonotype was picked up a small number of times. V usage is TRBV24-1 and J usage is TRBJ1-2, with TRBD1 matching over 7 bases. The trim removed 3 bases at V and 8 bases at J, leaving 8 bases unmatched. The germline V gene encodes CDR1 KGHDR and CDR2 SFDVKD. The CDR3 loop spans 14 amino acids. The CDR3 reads CATSDVQGLGGYTF. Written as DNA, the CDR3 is TGTGCCACCAGTGATGTACAGGGGTTAGGGGGCTACACCTTC.

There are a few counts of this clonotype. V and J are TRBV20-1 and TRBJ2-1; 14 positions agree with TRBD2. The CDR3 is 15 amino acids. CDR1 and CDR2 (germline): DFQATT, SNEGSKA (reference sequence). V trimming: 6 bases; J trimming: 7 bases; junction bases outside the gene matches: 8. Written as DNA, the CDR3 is TGCAGTGCCCAGAGACTAGCGGGAGGGATGAATGAGCAGTTCTTC. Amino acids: CSAQRLAGGMNEQFF.

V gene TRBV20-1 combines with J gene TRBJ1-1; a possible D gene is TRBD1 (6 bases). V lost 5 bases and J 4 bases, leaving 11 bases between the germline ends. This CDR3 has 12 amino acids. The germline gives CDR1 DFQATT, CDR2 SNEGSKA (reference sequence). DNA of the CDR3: TGCAGTGCTGAGACAGGAACCACTGAAGCTTTCTTT. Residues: CSAETGTTEAFF.

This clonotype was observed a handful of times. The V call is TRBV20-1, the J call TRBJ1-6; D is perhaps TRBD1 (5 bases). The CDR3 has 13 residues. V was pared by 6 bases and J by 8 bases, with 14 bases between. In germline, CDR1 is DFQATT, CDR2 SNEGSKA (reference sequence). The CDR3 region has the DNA TGCAGTGCGGGGGGACGAAGGGATTCACCCCTCCACTTT. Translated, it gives CSAGGRRDSPLHF.

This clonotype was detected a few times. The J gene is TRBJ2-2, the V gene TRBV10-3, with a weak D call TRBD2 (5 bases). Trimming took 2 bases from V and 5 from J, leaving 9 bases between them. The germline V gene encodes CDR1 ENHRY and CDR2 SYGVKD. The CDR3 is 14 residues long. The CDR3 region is CAISEPGSTGELFF. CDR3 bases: TGTGCCATCAGTGAGCCTGGGAGTACCGGGGAGCTGTTTTTT.

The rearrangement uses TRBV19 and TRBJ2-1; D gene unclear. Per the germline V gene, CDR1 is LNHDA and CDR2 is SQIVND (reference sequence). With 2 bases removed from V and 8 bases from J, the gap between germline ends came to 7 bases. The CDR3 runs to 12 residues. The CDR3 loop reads CASSIQSHEQFF. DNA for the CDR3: TGTGCCAGTAGTATACAGTCGCATGAGCAGTTCTTC. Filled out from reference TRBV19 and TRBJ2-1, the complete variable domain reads DGGITQSPKYLFRKEGQNVTLSCEQNLNHDAMYWYRQDPGQGLRLIYYSQIVNDFQKGDIAEGYSVSREKKESFPLTVTSAQKNPTAFYLCASSIQSHEQFFGPGTRLTVL.

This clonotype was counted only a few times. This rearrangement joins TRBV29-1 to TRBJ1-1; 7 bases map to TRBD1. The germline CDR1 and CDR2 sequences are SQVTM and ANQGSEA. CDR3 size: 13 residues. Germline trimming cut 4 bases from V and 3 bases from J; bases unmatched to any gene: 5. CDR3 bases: TGCAGCGTTGGACAGGGTTTCGACACTGAAGCTTTCTTT. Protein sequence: CSVGQGFDTEAFF.

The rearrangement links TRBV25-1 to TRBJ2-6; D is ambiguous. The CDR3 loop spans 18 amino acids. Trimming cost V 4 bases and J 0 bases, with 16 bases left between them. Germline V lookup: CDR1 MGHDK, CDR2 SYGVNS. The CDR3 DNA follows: TGTGCCAGCAGTGCTTCACCGGGCCACCTCTCTGGGGCCAACGTCCTGACTTTC. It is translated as CASSASPGHLSGANVLTF.

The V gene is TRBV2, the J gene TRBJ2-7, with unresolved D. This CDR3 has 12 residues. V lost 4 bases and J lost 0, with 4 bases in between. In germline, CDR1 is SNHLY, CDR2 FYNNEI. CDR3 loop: CASSVSSYEQYF. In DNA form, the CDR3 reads TGTGCCAGCAGTGTCAGCTCCTACGAGCAGTACTTC.

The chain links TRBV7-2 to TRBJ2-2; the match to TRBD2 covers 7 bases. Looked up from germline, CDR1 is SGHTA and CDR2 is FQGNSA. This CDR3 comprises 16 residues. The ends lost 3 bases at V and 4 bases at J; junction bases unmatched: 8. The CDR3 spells CASSFLLRETTGELFF. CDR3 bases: TGTGCCAGCAGCTTCCTCTTGCGGGAGACCACCGGGGAGCTGTTTTTT.

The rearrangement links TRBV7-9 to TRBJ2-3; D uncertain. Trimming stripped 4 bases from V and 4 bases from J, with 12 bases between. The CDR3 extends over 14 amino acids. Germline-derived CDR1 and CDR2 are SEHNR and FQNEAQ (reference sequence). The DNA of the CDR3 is TGTGCCAGCAGCTCCTCCGGCGCCCCAGATACGCAGTATTTT. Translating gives CASSSSGAPDTQYF.

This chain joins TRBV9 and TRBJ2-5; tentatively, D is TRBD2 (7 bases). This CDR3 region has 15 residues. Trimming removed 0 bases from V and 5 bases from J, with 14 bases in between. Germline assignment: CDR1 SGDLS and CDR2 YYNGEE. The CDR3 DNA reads TGTGCCAGCAGCGTAGCGGGGGGCGCCGTGGAGACCCAGTACTTC. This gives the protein CASSVAGGAVETQYF.

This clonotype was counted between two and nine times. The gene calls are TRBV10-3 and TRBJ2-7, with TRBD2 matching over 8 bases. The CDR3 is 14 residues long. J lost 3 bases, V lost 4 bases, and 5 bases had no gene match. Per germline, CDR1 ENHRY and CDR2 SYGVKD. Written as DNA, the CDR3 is TGTGCCATCAGTGGAGCGGGAGCCCACTACGAGCAGTACTTC. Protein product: CAISGAGAHYEQYF.

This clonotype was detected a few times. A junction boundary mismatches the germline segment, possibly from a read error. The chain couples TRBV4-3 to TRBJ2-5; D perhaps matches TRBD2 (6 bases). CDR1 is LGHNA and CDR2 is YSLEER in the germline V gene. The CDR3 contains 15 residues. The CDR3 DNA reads TGCGCCAGCAGTCAAGGCGCGGGGCCCCAAGAGACCCAGTACTTC. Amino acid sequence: CASSQGAGPQETQYF.

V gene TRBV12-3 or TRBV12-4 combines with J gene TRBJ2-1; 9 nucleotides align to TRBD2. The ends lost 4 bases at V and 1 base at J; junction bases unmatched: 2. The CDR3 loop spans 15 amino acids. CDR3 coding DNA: TGTGCCAGCAGTTGGACTAGCGTTTCCTACAATGAGCAGTTCTTC. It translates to CASSWTSVSYNEQFF.